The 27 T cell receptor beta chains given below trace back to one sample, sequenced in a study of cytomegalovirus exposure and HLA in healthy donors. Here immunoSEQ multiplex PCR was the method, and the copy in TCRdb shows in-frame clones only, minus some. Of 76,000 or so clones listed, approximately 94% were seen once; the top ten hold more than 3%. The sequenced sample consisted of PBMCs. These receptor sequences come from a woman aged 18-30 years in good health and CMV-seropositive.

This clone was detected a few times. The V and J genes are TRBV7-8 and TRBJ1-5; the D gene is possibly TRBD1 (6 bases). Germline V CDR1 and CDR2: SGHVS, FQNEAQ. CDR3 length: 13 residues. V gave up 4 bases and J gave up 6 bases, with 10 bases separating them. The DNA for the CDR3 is TGTGCCAGCAGCTATCAGGGGAGTCAGCCCCAGCATTTT. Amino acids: CASSYQGSQPQHF.

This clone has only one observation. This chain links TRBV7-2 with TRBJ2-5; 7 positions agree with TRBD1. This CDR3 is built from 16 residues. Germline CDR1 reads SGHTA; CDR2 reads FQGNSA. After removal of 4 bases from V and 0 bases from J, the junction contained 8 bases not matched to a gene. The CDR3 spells CASSSTGDRYQETQYF. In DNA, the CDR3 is TGTGCCAGCAGCTCTACAGGGGACCGGTACCAAGAGACCCAGTACTTC.

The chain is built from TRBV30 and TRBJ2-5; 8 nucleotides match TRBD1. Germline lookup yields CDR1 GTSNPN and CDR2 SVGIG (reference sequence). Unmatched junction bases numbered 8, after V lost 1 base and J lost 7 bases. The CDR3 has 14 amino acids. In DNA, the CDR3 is TGTGCCTGGAGTGATGAGACAGGGGTAGGGACCCAGTACTTC. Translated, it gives CAWSDETGVGTQYF.

CDR3 protein: CARPAGEGETQYF. The CDR3 DNA sequence: TGTGCCAGGCCCGCAGGGGAGGGAGAGACCCAGTACTTC. The V call is TRBV2, the J call TRBJ2-5, with D perhaps matching TRBD2 (7 bases). This CDR3 is 13 amino acids long. Germline assignment: CDR1 SNHLY and CDR2 FYNNEI. Trimming left V 9 bases short and J 4 bases short, with 15 bases between.

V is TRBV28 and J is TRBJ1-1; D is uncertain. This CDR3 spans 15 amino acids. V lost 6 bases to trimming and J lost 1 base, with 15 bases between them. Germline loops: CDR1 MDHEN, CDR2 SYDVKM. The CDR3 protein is CASSPWGVQNTEAFF. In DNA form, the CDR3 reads TGTGCCAGCAGCCCTTGGGGAGTACAGAACACTGAAGCTTTCTTT.

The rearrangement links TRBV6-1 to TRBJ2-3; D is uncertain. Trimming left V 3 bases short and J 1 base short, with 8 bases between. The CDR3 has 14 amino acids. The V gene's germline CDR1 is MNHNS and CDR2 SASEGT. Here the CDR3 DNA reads TGTGCCAGCAGTGATCCCCCCGGCACAGATACGCAGTATTTT. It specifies CASSDPPGTDTQYF.

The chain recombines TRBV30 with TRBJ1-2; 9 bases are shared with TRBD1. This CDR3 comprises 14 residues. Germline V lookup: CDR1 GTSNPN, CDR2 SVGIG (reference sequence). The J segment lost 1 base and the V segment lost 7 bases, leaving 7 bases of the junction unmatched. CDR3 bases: TGTGCCTCGTACAGGGGGCGGAGTAACTATGGCTACACCTTC. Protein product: CASYRGRSNYGYTF.

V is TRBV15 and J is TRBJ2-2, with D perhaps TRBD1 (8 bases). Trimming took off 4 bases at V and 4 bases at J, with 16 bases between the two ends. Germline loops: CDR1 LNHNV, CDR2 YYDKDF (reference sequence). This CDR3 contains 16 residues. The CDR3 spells CATSTGQGGGTGELFF. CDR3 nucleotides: TGTGCCACCAGCACTGGACAGGGAGGGGGCACCGGGGAGCTGTTTTTT.

The DNA for the CDR3 is TGTGCCAGCAGCTTGGGACAGCGACCAAATCAGCCCCAGCATTTT. Protein: CASSLGQRPNQPQHF. The V call is TRBV11-2, the J call TRBJ1-5; 7 bases match TRBD1. The CDR3 contains 15 residues. The germline CDR1 and CDR2 sequences are SGHAT and FQNNGV. V was clipped by 3 bases and J by 4 bases; unmatched bases: 6.

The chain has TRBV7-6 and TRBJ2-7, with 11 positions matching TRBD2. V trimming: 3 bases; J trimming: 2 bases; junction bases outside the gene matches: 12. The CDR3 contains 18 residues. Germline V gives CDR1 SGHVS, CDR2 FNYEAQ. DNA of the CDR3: TGTGCCAGCAGCTTGATTAGCCGGACTAGCGGGTTCGCCTACGAGCAGTACTTC. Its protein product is CASSLISRTSGFAYEQYF.

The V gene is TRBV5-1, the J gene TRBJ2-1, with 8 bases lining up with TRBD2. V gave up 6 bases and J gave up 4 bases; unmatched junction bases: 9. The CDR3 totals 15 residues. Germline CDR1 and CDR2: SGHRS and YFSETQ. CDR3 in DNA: TGCGCCAGCACCACTAGCGGATTTTTATACAATGAGCAGTTCTTC. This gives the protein CASTTSGFLYNEQFF.

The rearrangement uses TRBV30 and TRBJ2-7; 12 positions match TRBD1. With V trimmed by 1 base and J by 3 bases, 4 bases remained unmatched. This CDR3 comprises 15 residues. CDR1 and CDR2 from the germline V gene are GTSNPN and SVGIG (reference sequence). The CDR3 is CAWSGDRGLGYEQYF. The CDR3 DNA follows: TGTGCCTGGAGTGGGGACAGGGGGCTTGGCTACGAGCAGTACTTC.

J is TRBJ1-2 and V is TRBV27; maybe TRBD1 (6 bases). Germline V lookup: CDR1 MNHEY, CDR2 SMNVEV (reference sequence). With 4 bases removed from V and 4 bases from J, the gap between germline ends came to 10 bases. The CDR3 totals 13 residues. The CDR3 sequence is CASSSGAGYGYTF. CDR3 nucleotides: TGTGCCAGCAGTTCAGGGGCGGGCTATGGCTACACCTTC.

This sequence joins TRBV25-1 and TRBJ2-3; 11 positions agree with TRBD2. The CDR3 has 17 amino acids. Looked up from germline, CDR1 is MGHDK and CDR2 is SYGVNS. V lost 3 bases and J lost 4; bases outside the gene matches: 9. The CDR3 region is CASSEGETSGAPDTQYF. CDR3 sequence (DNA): TGTGCCAGCAGTGAGGGAGAGACTAGCGGGGCTCCAGATACGCAGTATTTT.

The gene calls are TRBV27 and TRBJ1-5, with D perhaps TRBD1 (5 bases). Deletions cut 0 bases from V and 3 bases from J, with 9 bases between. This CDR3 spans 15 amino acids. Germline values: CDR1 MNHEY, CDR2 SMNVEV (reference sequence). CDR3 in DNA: TGTGCCAGCAGTTTATCGGGGCAGGCCAATCAGCCCCAGCATTTT. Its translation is CASSLSGQANQPQHF.

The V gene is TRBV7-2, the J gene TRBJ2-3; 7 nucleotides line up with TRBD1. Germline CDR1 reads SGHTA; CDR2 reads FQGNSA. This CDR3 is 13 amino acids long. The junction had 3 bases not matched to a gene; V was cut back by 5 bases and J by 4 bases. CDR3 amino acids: CASSTQGADTQYF. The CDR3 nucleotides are TGTGCCAGCAGCACCCAGGGGGCAGATACGCAGTATTTT. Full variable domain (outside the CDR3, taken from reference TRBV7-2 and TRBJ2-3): GAGVSQSPSNKVTEKGKDVELRCDPISGHTALYWYRQSLGQGLEFLIYFQGNSAPDKSGLPSDRFSAERTGGSVSTLTIQRTQQEDSAVYLCASSTQGADTQYFGPGTRLTVL.

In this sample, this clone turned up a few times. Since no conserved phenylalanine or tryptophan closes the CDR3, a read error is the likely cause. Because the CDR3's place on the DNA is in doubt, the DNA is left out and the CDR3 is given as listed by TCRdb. CDR3 residues: CASSPTGVGKLYV. This chain uses TRBV5-4 with TRBJ1-1; TRBD1 is taken as the D call from the table, unchecked against the DNA. The CDR3 extends over 13 residues, inclusive of both ends. The germline V gene has CDR1 SGHNT and CDR2 YYREEE (reference sequence).

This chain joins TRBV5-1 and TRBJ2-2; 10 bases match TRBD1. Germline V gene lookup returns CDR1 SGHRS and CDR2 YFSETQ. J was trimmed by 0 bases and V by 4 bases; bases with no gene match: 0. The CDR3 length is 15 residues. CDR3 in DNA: TGCGCCAGCAGCGACAGGGGGCCGAACACCGGGGAGCTGTTTTTT. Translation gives CASSDRGPNTGELFF.

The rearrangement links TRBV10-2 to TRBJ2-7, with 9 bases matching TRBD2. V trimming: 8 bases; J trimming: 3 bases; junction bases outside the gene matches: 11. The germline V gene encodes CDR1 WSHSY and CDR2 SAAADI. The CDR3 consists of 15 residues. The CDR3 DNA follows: TGCGCCAGCGGGGGGGGAGCGGGGGGCTACTACGAGCAGTACTTC. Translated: CASGGGAGGYYEQYF.

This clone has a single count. CDR3 in amino acids: CASSLSAVSQGEQFF. For the CDR3, the DNA is TGTGCCAGCAGCCTTTCAGCGGTCTCCCAGGGGGAGCAGTTCTTC. The chain employs TRBV9 and TRBJ2-1; D is possibly TRBD1 (6 bases). Trimming removed 4 bases at V and 10 bases at J, with 21 bases between. Germline CDR1 is SGDLS and CDR2 is YYNGEE. This CDR3 comprises 15 residues. The full variable domain, its missing parts supplied by reference TRBV9 and TRBJ2-1, is DSGVTQTPKHLITATGQRVTLRCSPRSGDLSVYWYQQSLDQGLQFLIQYYNGEERAKGNILERFSAQQFPDLHSELNLSSLELGDSALYFCASSLSAVSQGEQFFGPGTRLTVL.

DNA of the CDR3: TGTGCCAGCAGCCCGCAGGTAGCCAAAAACATTCAGTACTTC. It encodes CASSPQVAKNIQYF. The chain joins TRBV7-2 to TRBJ2-4; no definite D call. Germline V gives CDR1 SGHTA, CDR2 FQGNSA. This CDR3 comprises 14 residues. V was pared by 5 bases and J by 0 bases, with 8 bases between.

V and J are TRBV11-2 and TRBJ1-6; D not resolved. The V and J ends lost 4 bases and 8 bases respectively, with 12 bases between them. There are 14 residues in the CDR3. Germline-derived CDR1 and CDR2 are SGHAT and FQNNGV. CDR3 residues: CASSSSIADSPLHF. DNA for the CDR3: TGTGCCAGCAGCTCTTCAATAGCGGATTCACCCCTCCACTTT. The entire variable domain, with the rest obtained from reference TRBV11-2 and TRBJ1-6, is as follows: EAGVAQSPRYKIIEKRQSVAFWCNPISGHATLYWYQQILGQGPKLLIQFQNNGVVDDSQLPKDRFSAERLKGVDSTLKIQPAKLEDSAVYLCASSSSIADSPLHFGNGTRLTVT.

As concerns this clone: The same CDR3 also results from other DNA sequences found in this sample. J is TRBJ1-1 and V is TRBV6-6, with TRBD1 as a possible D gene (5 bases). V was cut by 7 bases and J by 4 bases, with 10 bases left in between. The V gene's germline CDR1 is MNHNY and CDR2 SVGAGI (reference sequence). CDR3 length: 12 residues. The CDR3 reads CASTPGGTEAFF. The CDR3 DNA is TGTGCCAGCACCCCGGGGGGCACTGAAGCTTTCTTT.

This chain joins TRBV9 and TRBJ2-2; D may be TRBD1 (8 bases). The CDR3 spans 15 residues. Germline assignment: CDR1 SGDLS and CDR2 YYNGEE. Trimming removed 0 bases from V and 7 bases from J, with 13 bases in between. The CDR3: CASSVETGEGGELFF. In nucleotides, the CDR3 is TGTGCCAGCAGCGTAGAGACAGGGGAGGGCGGGGAGCTGTTTTTT. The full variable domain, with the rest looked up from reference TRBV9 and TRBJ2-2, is DSGVTQTPKHLITATGQRVTLRCSPRSGDLSVYWYQQSLDQGLQFLIQYYNGEERAKGNILERFSAQQFPDLHSELNLSSLELGDSALYFCASSVETGEGGELFFGEGSRLTVL.

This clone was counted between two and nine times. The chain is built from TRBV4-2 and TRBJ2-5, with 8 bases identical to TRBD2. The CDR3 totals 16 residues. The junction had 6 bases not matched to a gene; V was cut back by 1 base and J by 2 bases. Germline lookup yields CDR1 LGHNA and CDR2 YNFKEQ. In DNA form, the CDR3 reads TGTGCCAGCAGCCAAGCCCTAGCGGGCCTTCAAGAGACCCAGTACTTC. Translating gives CASSQALAGLQETQYF.

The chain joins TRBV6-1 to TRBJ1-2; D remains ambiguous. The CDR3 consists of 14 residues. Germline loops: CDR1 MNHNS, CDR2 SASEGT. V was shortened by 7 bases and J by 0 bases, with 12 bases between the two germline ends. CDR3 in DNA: TGTGCCAGCACCCCAAGTCAGGCTAACTATGGCTACACCTTC. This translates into CASTPSQANYGYTF.

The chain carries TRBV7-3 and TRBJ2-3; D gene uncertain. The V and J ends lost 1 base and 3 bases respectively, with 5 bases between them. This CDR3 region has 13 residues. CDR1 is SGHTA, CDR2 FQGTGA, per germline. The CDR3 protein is CASSLMATDTQYF. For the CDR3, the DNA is TGTGCCAGCAGCTTAATGGCTACAGATACGCAGTATTTT.